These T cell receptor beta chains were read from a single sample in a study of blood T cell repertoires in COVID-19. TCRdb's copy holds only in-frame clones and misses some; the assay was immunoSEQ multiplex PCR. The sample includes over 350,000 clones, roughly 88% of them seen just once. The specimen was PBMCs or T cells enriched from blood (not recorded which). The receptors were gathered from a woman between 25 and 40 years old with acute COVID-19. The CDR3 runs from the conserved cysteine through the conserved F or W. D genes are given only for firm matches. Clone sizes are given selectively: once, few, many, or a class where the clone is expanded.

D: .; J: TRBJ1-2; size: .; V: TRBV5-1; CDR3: CASSLAGSGDGYTF; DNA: TGCGCCAGCAGCTTGGCGGGCTCAGGGGATGGCTACACCTTC
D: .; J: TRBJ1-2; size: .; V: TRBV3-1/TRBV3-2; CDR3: CASSQGLGQNF; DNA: TGTGCCAGCAGCCAAGGACTCGGACAGAACTTC
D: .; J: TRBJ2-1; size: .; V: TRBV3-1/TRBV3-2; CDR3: CASSQERARGQFF; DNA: TGTGCCAGCAGCCAAGAAAGGGCTAGGGGGCAGTTCTTC
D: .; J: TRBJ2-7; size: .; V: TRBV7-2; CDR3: CASSLGRGSYEQYF; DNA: TGTGCCAGCAGCTTAGGGCGGGGCTCCTACGAGCAGTACTTC
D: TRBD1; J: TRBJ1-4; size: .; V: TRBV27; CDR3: CASSHPGQKNEKLFF; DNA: TGTGCCAGCAGTCATCCGGGACAGAAAAATGAAAAACTGTTTTTT
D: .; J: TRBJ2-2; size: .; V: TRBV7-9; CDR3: CASSQTRGRGSTGELFF; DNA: TGTGCCAGCAGCCAAACGCGGGGCCGGGGTTCCACCGGGGAGCTGTTTTTT
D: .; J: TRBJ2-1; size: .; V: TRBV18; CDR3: CASSPRLDEQFF; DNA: TGTGCCAGCTCACCACGTTTAGATGAGCAGTTCTTC
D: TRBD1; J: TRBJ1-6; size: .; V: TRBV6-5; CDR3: CASTRGTGAVSPLHF; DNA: TGTGCCAGCACCCGAGGGACAGGGGCGGTTTCACCCCTCCACTTT
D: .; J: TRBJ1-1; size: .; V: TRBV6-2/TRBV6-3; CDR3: CATSLRVTEAFF; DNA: TGTGCCACCAGTCTACGCGTCACTGAAGCTTTCTTT
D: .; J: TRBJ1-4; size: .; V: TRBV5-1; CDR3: CASTMAGARNEKLFF; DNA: TGCGCCAGCACCATGGCGGGGGCGAGAAATGAAAAACTGTTTTTT
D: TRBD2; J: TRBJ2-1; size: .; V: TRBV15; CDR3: CATSRDGLAWNEQFF; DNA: TGTGCCACCAGCAGAGACGGACTAGCCTGGAATGAGCAGTTCTTC
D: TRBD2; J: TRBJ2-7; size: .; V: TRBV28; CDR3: CASTWTSGGPSYEQYF; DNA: TGTGCCAGCACGTGGACTAGCGGGGGGCCCTCCTACGAGCAGTACTTC
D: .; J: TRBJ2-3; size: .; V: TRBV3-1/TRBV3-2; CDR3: CASSLQGSGTDTQYF; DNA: TGTGCCAGCAGCCTACAGGGCAGCGGCACAGATACGCAGTATTTT
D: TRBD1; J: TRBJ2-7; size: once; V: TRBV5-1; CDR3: CASSYGTGESMVEEQYF; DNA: TGCGCCAGCAGCTATGGGACAGGGGAGTCTATGGTGGAGGAGCAGTACTTC
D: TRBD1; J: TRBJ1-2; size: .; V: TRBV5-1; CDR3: CASSLEKLKTGQGDYGYTF; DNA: TGCGCCAGCAGCTTGGAAAAGTTGAAAACGGGACAGGGAGACTATGGCTACACCTTC
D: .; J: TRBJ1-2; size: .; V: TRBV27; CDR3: CASSLGQAYGYTF; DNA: TGTGCCAGCAGTTTAGGGCAGGCCTATGGCTACACCTTC
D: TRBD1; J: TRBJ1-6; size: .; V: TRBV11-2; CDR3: CASSRQGAGNSPLHF; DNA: TGTGCCAGCAGCAGACAGGGGGCTGGGAATTCACCCCTCCACTTT
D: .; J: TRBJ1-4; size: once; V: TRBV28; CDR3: CASSRRQATNEKLFF; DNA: TGTGCCAGCAGCCGACGACAGGCAACTAATGAAAAACTGTTTTTT
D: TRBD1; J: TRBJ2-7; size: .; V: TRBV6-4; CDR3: CASSDQGQSYEQYF; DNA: TGTGCCAGCAGTGACCAGGGACAGTCCTACGAGCAGTACTTC
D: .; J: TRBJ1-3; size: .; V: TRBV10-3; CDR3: CAIGGERGARSSSGNTIYF; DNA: TGTGCCATAGGGGGGGAGAGGGGCGCCCGATCGAGCTCTGGAAACACCATATATTTT
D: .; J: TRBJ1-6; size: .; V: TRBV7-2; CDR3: CASSLTGVVYNSPLHF; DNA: TGTGCCAGCAGCTTAACGGGGGTCGTCTATAATTCACCCCTCCACTTT
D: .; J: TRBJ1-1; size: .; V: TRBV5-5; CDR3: CASSLYRAVTEAFF; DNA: TGTGCCAGCAGCTTGTACAGGGCGGTCACTGAAGCTTTCTTT
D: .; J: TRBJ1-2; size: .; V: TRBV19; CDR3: CASSEPRQVSYGYTF; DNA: TGTGCCAGTAGTGAACCTCGACAGGTGAGCTATGGCTACACCTTC
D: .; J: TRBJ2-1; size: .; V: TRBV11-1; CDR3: CASSFSRNNEQFF; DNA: TGTGCCAGCAGCTTTTCCAGAAACAATGAGCAGTTCTTC
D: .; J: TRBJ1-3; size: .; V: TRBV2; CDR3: CASSARGGGNTIYF; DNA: TGTGCCAGCAGTGCTCGGGGGGGCGGAAACACCATATATTTT
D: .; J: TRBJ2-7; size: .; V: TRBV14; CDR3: CASSHDSEQYF; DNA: TGTGCCAGCAGCCACGATAGCGAGCAGTACTTC
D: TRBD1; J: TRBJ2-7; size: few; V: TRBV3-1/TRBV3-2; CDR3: CASSWGQGGAYEQYF; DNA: TGTGCCAGCAGTTGGGGACAGGGAGGGGCCTACGAGCAGTACTTC
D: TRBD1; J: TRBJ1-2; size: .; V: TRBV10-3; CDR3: CAISGDPGQLPTF; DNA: TGTGCCATCAGTGGGGATCCGGGACAGCTTCCCACCTTC
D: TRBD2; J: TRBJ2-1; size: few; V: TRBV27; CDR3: CASSRGLGNEQFF; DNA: TGTGCCAGCAGCCGGGGACTAGGCAATGAGCAGTTCTTC
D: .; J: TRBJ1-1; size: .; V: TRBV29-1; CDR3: CSVGGGTEAFF; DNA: TGCAGCGTTGGAGGGGGCACTGAAGCTTTCTTT
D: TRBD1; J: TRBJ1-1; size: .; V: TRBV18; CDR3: CASSRGTANTEAFF; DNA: TGTGCCAGCTCGCGCGGGACAGCCAACACTGAAGCTTTCTTT
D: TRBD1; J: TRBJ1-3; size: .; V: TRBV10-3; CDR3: CAISDRGATGNTIYF; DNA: TGTGCCATCAGCGACAGGGGGGCCACTGGAAACACCATATATTTT
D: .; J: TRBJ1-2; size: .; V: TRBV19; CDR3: CASGSTGSYYGYTF; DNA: TGTGCCAGTGGTTCTACCGGGAGCTACTATGGCTACACCTTC
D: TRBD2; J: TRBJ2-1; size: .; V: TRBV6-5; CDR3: CASSSLRGGRDNEQFF; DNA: TGTGCCAGCAGTTCCCTACGGGGGGGGCGGGACAATGAGCAGTTCTTC
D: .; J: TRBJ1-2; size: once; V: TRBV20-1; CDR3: CSASRRGWDEGYTF; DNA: TGCAGTGCTAGTCGAAGGGGGTGGGATGAGGGCTACACCTTC
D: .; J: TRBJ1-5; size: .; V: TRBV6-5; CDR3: CASSPGQYSNQPQHF; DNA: TGTGCCAGCAGCCCCGGACAGTATAGCAATCAGCCCCAGCATTTT
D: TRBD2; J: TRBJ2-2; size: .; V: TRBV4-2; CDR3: CASSPRGGNTGELFF; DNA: TGTGCCAGCAGCCCCCGGGGGGGCAACACCGGGGAGCTGTTTTTT
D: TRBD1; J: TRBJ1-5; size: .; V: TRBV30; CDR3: CAWSFGTGGNQPQHF; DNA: TGTGCCTGGAGTTTTGGGACAGGGGGCAATCAGCCCCAGCATTTT
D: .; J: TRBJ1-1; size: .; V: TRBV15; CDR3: CATSRGGVPTEAFF; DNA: TGTGCCACCAGCAGAGGGGGGGTACCAACTGAAGCTTTCTTT
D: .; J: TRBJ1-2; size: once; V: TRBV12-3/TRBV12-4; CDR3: CASSLGQGVGYTF; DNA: TGTGCCAGCAGTTTGGGGCAGGGTGTAGGCTACACCTTC
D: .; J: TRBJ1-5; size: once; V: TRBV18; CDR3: CASSPTGSDQPQHF; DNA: TGTGCCAGCTCACCAACAGGGTCTGATCAGCCCCAGCATTTT